Below are 19 T cell receptor beta chains sequenced from a single sample in a study of patients and donors after allogeneic stem cell transplantation. From the RT-PCR reads, TCRdb called clonotypes with MiXCR, one entry per CDR3 protein. The table has about a million distinct CDR3 sequences, approximately 19% seen once; the top ten hold 5% to 6.5%. Sequenced: blood, either unsorted or a sorted T cell fraction (not recorded which). The receptor source for this set is a human donor who was either an allogeneic HSCT recipient or a stem cell or donor lymphocyte infusion donor (not recorded which). It is not recorded whose cells these are; they may come from a transplant donor.

This clonotype turned up a few times. The rearrangement joins TRBV12-3 or TRBV12-4 to TRBJ2-2, with 8 bases matching TRBD2. This CDR3 comprises 17 residues. The ends lost 5 bases at V and 7 bases at J; junction bases unmatched: 15. CDR3 protein: CASSLSLGLGVYGELFF. As DNA, the CDR3 is TGTGCCAGCAGTCTGTCTTTGGGACTAGGCGTGTACGGGGAGCTGTTTTTT.

There are a few counts of this clonotype. The CDR3 sequence: CAISELLAGVNTGELFF. The CDR3 DNA reads as TGTGCCATCAGTGAGTTGCTAGCGGGGGTGAACACCGGGGAGCTGTTTTTT. The genes are TRBV10-3 and TRBJ2-2, with 10 bases aligning to TRBD2. The CDR3 extends over 17 amino acids. After removal of 1 base from V and 1 base from J, the junction contained 3 bases not matched to a gene. Germline assignment: CDR1 ENHRY and CDR2 SYGVKD.

The chain joins TRBV25-1 to TRBJ2-1; TRBD2 matches at 9 bases. This CDR3 has 16 residues. V shed 1 base and J 2 bases; nucleotides not matched to a gene: 3. Looked up from germline, CDR1 is MGHDK and CDR2 is SYGVNS. Here the CDR3 DNA reads TGTGCCAGCAGTGAATGGGGCGGGGGGGCCTACAATGAGCAGTTCTTC. Encoded protein: CASSEWGGGAYNEQFF.

This clonotype has a count of ten or more. V usage is TRBV5-1 and J usage is TRBJ2-3, with 8 bases lining up with TRBD2. This CDR3 spans 16 amino acids. The trim removed 3 bases at V and 1 base at J, leaving 7 bases unmatched. Germline CDR1 reads SGHRS; CDR2 reads YFSETQ. Written as DNA, the CDR3 is TGCGCCAGCAGCTACCTAAGCGGGAGTCGCACAGATACGCAGTATTTT. Its translation: CASSYLSGSRTDTQYF.

This clonotype was detected a few times. The chain is built from TRBV7-9 and TRBJ2-6; 8 bases are shared with TRBD1. Germline assignment: CDR1 SEHNR and CDR2 FQNEAQ (reference sequence). The CDR3 runs to 17 residues. Trimming took 5 bases from V and 0 from J; bases not matched to a gene: 6. CDR3 in amino acids: CASSIGQGISGANVLTF. The DNA of the CDR3 is TGTGCCAGCAGCATCGGACAGGGTATCTCTGGGGCCAACGTCCTGACTTTC. The variable domain in full, completed from reference TRBV7-9 and TRBJ2-6, reads DTGVSQNPRHKITKRGQNVTFRCDPISEHNRLYWYRQTLGQGPEFLTYFQNEAQLEKSRLLSDRFSAERPKGSFSTLEIQRTEQGDSAMYLCASSIGQGISGANVLTFGAGSRLTVL.

V and J are TRBV20-1 and TRBJ1-1, with no clear D. CDR3 length: 13 residues. The germline V gene encodes CDR1 DFQATT and CDR2 SNEGSKA (reference sequence). Deletions cut 0 bases from V and 7 bases from J, with 12 bases between. The CDR3 DNA reads as TGCAGTGCTAGAGACCTACACGGATATGAAGCTTTCTTT. It encodes CSARDLHGYEAFF.

This clonotype has a handful of counts. This CDR3 is CASSREPVARGGKHYGYTF. The CDR3 nucleotides are TGTGCCAGCAGCCGAGAACCAGTTGCCAGGGGAGGTAAGCACTATGGCTACACCTTC. The rearrangement uses TRBV14 and TRBJ1-2; possible D gene TRBD1, 6 bases. The germline CDR1 and CDR2 sequences are SGHDN and FVKESK. V dropped 4 bases and J dropped 3 bases, with 27 bases sitting between them. This CDR3 region has 19 residues.

This clonotype was counted only a few times. J is TRBJ2-4 and V is TRBV5-1, with D perhaps matching TRBD2 (5 bases). Trimming took 0 bases from V and 5 from J, leaving 12 bases between them. CDR3 length: 15 amino acids. Germline V gene sequence: CDR1 SGHRS, CDR2 YFSETQ. CDR3 DNA: TGCGCCAGCAGCTTGGCCTTGGACTGGGAAAACATTCAGTACTTC. Protein sequence: CASSLALDWENIQYF. Complete variable domain (other parts from reference TRBV5-1 and TRBJ2-4): KAGVTQTPRYLIKTRGQQVTLSCSPISGHRSVSWYQQTPGQGLQFLFEYFSETQRNKGNFPGRFSGRQFSNSRSEMNVSTLELGDSALYLCASSLALDWENIQYFGAGTRLSVL.

The V and J genes are TRBV12-3 or TRBV12-4 and TRBJ2-1; 7 nucleotides match TRBD2. The trim removed 5 bases at V and 7 bases at J, leaving 5 bases unmatched. There are 13 residues in the CDR3. CDR3 nucleotides: TGTGCCAGCAGTGCAGGGACTACAAATGAGCAGTTCTTC. It is translated as CASSAGTTNEQFF.

This clonotype was picked up a small number of times. The rearrangement uses TRBV5-1 and TRBJ2-5, with D maybe TRBD1 (5 bases). Germline CDR1 and CDR2: SGHRS and YFSETQ. With 5 bases removed from V and 3 bases from J, the gap between germline ends came to 5 bases. CDR3 size: 11 residues. DNA of the CDR3: TGCGCCAGCAGAGGGGAAGAGACCCAGTACTTC. It specifies CASRGEETQYF.

This clonotype was counted between two and nine times. The genes are TRBV29-1 and TRBJ2-7; maybe TRBD2 (5 bases). Trimming stripped 4 bases from V and 0 bases from J, with 13 bases between. Germline CDR1 and CDR2: SQVTM and ANQGSEA. This CDR3 has 14 amino acids. In nucleotides, the CDR3 is TGCAGCGTTGGGGCCGGACTGAACTCCTACGAGCAGTACTTC. Translation gives CSVGAGLNSYEQYF.

The sample holds a few counts of this clonotype. This chain joins TRBV4-3 and TRBJ2-5, with 8 bases matching TRBD2. The CDR3 sequence is 17 residues long. Trimming at V came to 2 bases and at J to 6 bases, leaving 14 bases not matched to a gene. Germline V gene data show CDR1 as LGHNA and CDR2 as YSLEER. For the CDR3, the DNA is TGCGCCAGCAGCCAATATCGTGGCGGGGGGCCGGGGAAGACCCAGTACTTC. It encodes CASSQYRGGGPGKTQYF.

This clonotype was counted a single time. V is TRBV9 and J is TRBJ2-1, with 10 nucleotides matching TRBD2. The germline V gene has CDR1 SGDLS and CDR2 YYNGEE. After removal of 3 bases from V and 4 bases from J, the junction contained 7 bases not matched to a gene. This CDR3 is 16 amino acids long. CDR3 in amino acids: CASSADLAGEYNEQFF. The CDR3 coding sequence is TGTGCCAGCAGCGCCGACCTAGCGGGGGAATACAATGAGCAGTTCTTC.

CDR3 loop: CSATNLAALGNEQFF. CDR3 sequence (DNA): TGCAGTGCTACAAATTTAGCGGCCTTGGGCAATGAGCAGTTCTTC. V and J are TRBV20-1 and TRBJ2-1, with a possible D match to TRBD2 (6 bases). Trimming removed 4 bases from V and 6 bases from J, with 19 bases in between. This CDR3 region has 15 residues. Germline CDR1 is DFQATT and CDR2 is SNEGSKA (reference sequence).

The sample holds many counts of this clonotype. This chain links TRBV12-3 or TRBV12-4 with TRBJ1-1; 7 bases match TRBD1. The CDR3 has 12 residues. The V gene end was trimmed by 6 bases and the J gene end by 3 bases; junction bases not matched to a gene: 1. CDR3 region: CASSDRDTEAFF. CDR3 in DNA: TGTGCCAGCAGCGACAGGGACACTGAAGCTTTCTTT.

The chain uses TRBV7-8 and TRBJ2-7; 8 bases agree with TRBD1. The V segment lost 8 bases and the J segment 4 bases; nucleotides outside the gene matches: 7. The CDR3 has 13 residues. Germline V gene sequence: CDR1 SGHVS, CDR2 FQNEAQ. This CDR3 is CASLRGQEYEQYF. In DNA form, the CDR3 reads TGTGCCAGCCTCCGGGGACAGGAATACGAGCAGTACTTC.

At least ten counts were recorded for this clonotype. This chain uses TRBV12-3 or TRBV12-4 with TRBJ2-7; D unresolved. V lost 2 bases, J lost 2 bases, and 7 bases lay in between. The CDR3 sequence is 13 residues long. This CDR3 reads CASSLNSAYEQYF. As DNA, the CDR3 is TGTGCCAGCAGTTTAAACAGTGCCTACGAGCAGTACTTC.

The chain employs TRBV15 and TRBJ2-1, with unresolved D. V gave up 3 bases and J gave up 8 bases, with 20 bases separating them. The germline CDR1 and CDR2 sequences are LNHNV and YYDKDF (reference sequence). This CDR3 is built from 16 residues. In DNA, the CDR3 is TGTGCCACCAGCAGGATCTTAGACGACGGCGTAGATGAGCAGTTCTTC. Encoded protein: CATSRILDDGVDEQFF.

This clonotype has a handful of counts. The CDR3 protein is CASTPRQGGLFQETQYF. The CDR3 nucleotides are TGTGCCAGCACTCCTCGACAGGGAGGCCTTTTCCAAGAGACCCAGTACTTC. The chain is built from TRBV12-3 or TRBV12-4 and TRBJ2-5; possibly TRBD1 for D (7 bases). The CDR3 has 17 residues. The V gene lost 7 bases and the J gene lost 1 base, with 22 bases spanning the gap.